This T cell receptor beta chain was sequenced in a study of blood T cell dynamics during melanoma immunotherapy. The time point was: pre-treatment baseline. The CDR3 totals 14 residues. Trimming pared 3 bases from V and 1 base from J, leaving 10 bases between. CDR1 is SGHDT and CDR2 is YYEEEE in the germline V gene. The table lists this clone with a count of one. Data came from immunoSEQ multiplex PCR; TCRdb stores just in-frame clones and leaves some out. Altogether more than 6,500 clones are present, approximately 83% being singletons, with the ten largest covering 35% to 40%. Material: blood, obtained from a patient treated with checkpoint blockade. The chain links TRBV5-6 to TRBJ2-5; possible D gene TRBD2, 6 bases. The sequence was collected from a human donor with melanoma. Some clones in this sample may be carry-over from other donors' samples. The chain's CDR3 is CASSSIGGQETQYF. Written as DNA, the CDR3 is TGTGCCAGCAGCTCGATCGGGGGCCAAGAGACCCAGTACTTC. Using reference TRBV5-6 and TRBJ2-5 for the parts outside the CDR3, the full variable domain is DAGVTQSPTHLIKTRGQQVTLRCSPKSGHDTVSWYQQALGQGPQFIFQYYEEEERQRGNFPDRFSGHQFPNYSSELNVNALLLGDSALYLCASSSIGGQETQYFGPGTRLLVL.